Presented here are 19 T cell receptor beta chains from one specimen sequenced in a study of blood T cell repertoires in COVID-19. Sequencing was performed with immunoSEQ multiplex PCR; in TCRdb, only in-frame clones are kept and a portion is missing. Among some 310,000 clones listed, over 85% were seen once. Sequencing was performed on PBMCs or T cells enriched from blood (not recorded which). These receptors were obtained from a woman in her thirties who had recovered from COVID-19.

As concerns this clone: The identical CDR3 is also encoded by other nucleotide sequences in the sample. The CDR3 reads CASSLGDSFYEQYF. CDR3 coding DNA: TGCGCCAGCAGCTTGGGGGACTCCTTCTACGAGCAGTACTTC. V is TRBV5-1 and J is TRBJ2-7, with D tentatively TRBD2 (6 bases). The length of the CDR3 is 14 residues. Trimming left V 0 bases short and J 3 bases short, with 10 bases between. Germline V gives CDR1 SGHRS, CDR2 YFSETQ.

CDR3 sequence reads: CASSGGLAGSFETQYF. Written as DNA, the CDR3 is TGTGCCAGCAGTGGTGGACTAGCGGGATCTTTTGAGACCCAGTACTTC. The chain links TRBV27 to TRBJ2-5; 12 bases map to TRBD2. Germline-derived CDR1 and CDR2 are MNHEY and SMNVEV (reference sequence). The CDR3 covers 16 residues. V shed 5 bases, J shed 5 bases, and the junction held 9 bases outside the gene matches.

The genes are TRBV29-1 and TRBJ1-2; 9 bases are a match to TRBD1. The CDR3 covers 13 residues. V was pared by 3 bases and J by 8 bases, with 7 bases of the junction left unmatched. Looked up from germline, CDR1 is SQVTM and CDR2 is ANQGSEA. The CDR3 loop is CSVDSRDREGYTF. DNA of the CDR3: TGCAGCGTTGACTCCCGGGACAGGGAAGGCTACACCTTC.

The chain carries TRBV7-9 and TRBJ2-1; tentatively, D is TRBD1 (6 bases). Germline-derived CDR1 and CDR2 are SEHNR and FQNEAQ (reference sequence). The CDR3 is 15 residues long. The V end was cut by 4 bases, the J end by 8 bases, with 18 bases between. The CDR3 sequence: CASSSGTPSWHEQFF. Written as DNA, the CDR3 is TGTGCCAGCAGCTCAGGGACACCGAGCTGGCATGAGCAGTTCTTC.

This clone was detected only a few times. The chain combines TRBV5-1 with TRBJ1-3; no clear D. Trimming pared 5 bases from V and 0 bases from J, leaving 9 bases between. Germline V gene sequence: CDR1 SGHRS, CDR2 YFSETQ. The CDR3 has 14 residues. The CDR3 DNA sequence: TGCGCCAGCAGAGAGGGTGACTCTGGAAACACCATATATTTT. Its protein is CASREGDSGNTIYF. The full variable domain, rest sourced from reference TRBV5-1 and TRBJ1-3, is KAGVTQTPRYLIKTRGQQVTLSCSPISGHRSVSWYQQTPGQGLQFLFEYFSETQRNKGNFPGRFSGRQFSNSRSEMNVSTLELGDSALYLCASREGDSGNTIYFGEGSWLTVV.

This rearrangement joins TRBV19 to TRBJ1-2; TRBD1 agrees at 10 bases. Germline V gene data show CDR1 as LNHDA and CDR2 as SQIVND (reference sequence). V trimming: 10 bases; J trimming: 7 bases; junction bases outside the gene matches: 12. The CDR3 loop spans 14 amino acids. The CDR3 here is CATYTGQGFSGYTF. In DNA, the CDR3 is TGTGCCACCTACACGGGACAGGGGTTCTCTGGCTACACCTTC. The full variable domain, rest sourced from reference TRBV19 and TRBJ1-2, is DGGITQSPKYLFRKEGQNVTLSCEQNLNHDAMYWYRQDPGQGLRLIYYSQIVNDFQKGDIAEGYSVSREKKESFPLTVTSAQKNPTAFYLCATYTGQGFSGYTFGSGTRLTVV.

This clone is a singleton in its sample. The chain has TRBV27 and TRBJ2-7; 11 bases agree with TRBD2. This CDR3 region has 17 residues. CDR1 and CDR2 (germline): MNHEY, SMNVEV (reference sequence). V gave up 3 bases and J gave up 0 bases; unmatched junction bases: 7. CDR3 coding DNA: TGTGCCAGCAGTTTCTCGTTAGCGGGAGGGATCTCCTACGAGCAGTACTTC. It specifies CASSFSLAGGISYEQYF.

This rearrangement joins TRBV5-5 to TRBJ1-3, with D perhaps matching TRBD1 (5 bases). Trimming took off 5 bases at V and 0 bases at J, with 12 bases between the two ends. CDR3 length equals 15 residues. CDR1 SGHKS and CDR2 YYEKEE come from the germline V gene (reference sequence). CDR3 amino acids: CASRLKTVSGNTIYF. The CDR3 nucleotides read TGTGCCAGCAGGCTTAAGACAGTCTCTGGAAACACCATATATTTT.

This rearrangement joins TRBV28 to TRBJ2-1; D perhaps matches TRBD1 (6 bases). Trimming left V 6 bases short and J 6 bases short, with 18 bases between. This CDR3 comprises 15 residues. Germline values: CDR1 MDHEN, CDR2 SYDVKM. CDR3 in DNA: TGTGCCAGCAGCCCTATAGACAGGAACTCCAATGAGCAGTTCTTC. Encoded protein: CASSPIDRNSNEQFF. The full variable domain, its missing parts supplied by reference TRBV28 and TRBJ2-1, is DVKVTQSSRYLVKRTGEKVFLECVQDMDHENMFWYRQDPGLGLRLIYFSYDVKMKEKGDIPEGYSVSREKKERFSLILESASTNQTSMYLCASSPIDRNSNEQFFGPGTRLTVL.

CDR3 loop: CASSWSGPGVNSPLHF. CDR3 sequence (DNA): TGTGCCAGCAGTTGGAGCGGGCCGGGTGTTAATTCACCCCTCCACTTT. The V call is TRBV7-2, the J call TRBJ1-6; unclear D gene. V lost 6 bases to trimming and J lost 6 bases, with 18 bases between them. This CDR3 is built from 16 residues. Germline V lookup: CDR1 SGHTA, CDR2 FQGNSA. The entire variable domain, with the rest obtained from reference TRBV7-2 and TRBJ1-6, is as follows: GAGVSQSPSNKVTEKGKDVELRCDPISGHTALYWYRQSLGQGLEFLIYFQGNSAPDKSGLPSDRFSAERTGGSVSTLTIQRTQQEDSAVYLCASSWSGPGVNSPLHFGNGTRLTVT.

V and J are TRBV28 and TRBJ2-7, with 8 bases identical to TRBD2. Germline CDR1 MDHEN, CDR2 SYDVKM. CDR3 length: 14 residues. The V and J ends lost 6 bases and 0 bases, in that order; junction bases with no gene match: 4. The CDR3: CASSPGGVSYEQYF. The CDR3 DNA reads as TGTGCCAGCAGCCCCGGGGGGGTCTCCTACGAGCAGTACTTC. The whole variable domain, filled in from reference TRBV28 and TRBJ2-7, reads DVKVTQSSRYLVKRTGEKVFLECVQDMDHENMFWYRQDPGLGLRLIYFSYDVKMKEKGDIPEGYSVSREKKERFSLILESASTNQTSMYLCASSPGGVSYEQYFGPGTRLTVT.

The V gene is TRBV12-5, the J gene TRBJ2-2, with D possibly TRBD2 on 5 matching bases. The CDR3 runs to 16 residues. From germline, CDR1 is LGHNT and CDR2 FRNRAP. V lost 0 bases and J 7 bases, leaving 15 bases between the germline ends. The CDR3 spells CASGLVLGHGGGELFF. DNA for the CDR3: TGTGCTAGTGGTTTGGTACTGGGCCACGGAGGCGGGGAGCTGTTTTTT.

This sequence joins TRBV15 and TRBJ2-2; D possibly corresponds to TRBD2 (5 bases). This CDR3 contains 14 residues. Per the germline V gene, CDR1 is LNHNV and CDR2 is YYDKDF (reference sequence). V was shortened by 3 bases and J by 6 bases, with 11 bases between the two germline ends. The CDR3 DNA reads as TGTGCCACCAGCAGGGCTGCGAGGGCCGGGGAGCTGTTTTTT. It translates to CATSRAARAGELFF. Combining the CDR3 with reference TRBV15 and TRBJ2-2 gives the whole variable domain DAMVIQNPRYQVTQFGKPVTLSCSQTLNHNVMYWYQQKSSQAPKLLFHYYDKDFNNEADTPDNFQSRRPNTSFCFLDIRSPGLGDTAMYLCATSRAARAGELFFGEGSRLTVL.

V gene TRBV30 combines with J gene TRBJ1-2; tentative D call: TRBD1 (5 bases). Germline assignment: CDR1 GTSNPN and CDR2 SVGIG (reference sequence). V dropped 8 bases and J dropped 7 bases, with 20 bases sitting between them. The CDR3 runs to 13 residues. The CDR3 loop reads CAARQSGSPGYTF. CDR3 bases: TGTGCCGCGCGACAGTCTGGCTCGCCTGGCTACACCTTC. The full variable domain, completed using reference TRBV30 and TRBJ1-2, is SQTIHQWPATLVQPVGSPLSLECTVEGTSNPNLYWYRQAAGRGLQLLFYSVGIGQISSEVPQNLSASRPQDRQFILSSKKLLLSDSGFYLCAARQSGSPGYTFGSGTRLTVV.

J is TRBJ1-5 and V is TRBV7-2, with D unresolved. The CDR3 length is 14 residues. The germline V and J ends were trimmed by 2 bases and 3 bases, with 8 bases remaining between them. Germline lookup yields CDR1 SGHTA and CDR2 FQGNSA. CDR3 DNA: TGTGCCAGCAGCTTAAGCATGCTCAATCAGCCCCAGCATTTT. Translation: CASSLSMLNQPQHF.

The chain uses TRBV18 and TRBJ1-4; 7 nucleotides align to TRBD1. This CDR3 is 15 amino acids long. The trim removed 2 bases at V and 4 bases at J, leaving 4 bases unmatched. From germline, CDR1 is KGHSH and CDR2 LQKENI. The chain's CDR3 is CASSPAQGVNEKLFF. The DNA for the CDR3 is TGTGCCAGCTCACCAGCCCAGGGGGTTAATGAAAAACTGTTTTTT. Full variable domain (outside the CDR3, taken from reference TRBV18 and TRBJ1-4): NAGVMQNPRHLVRRRGQEARLRCSPMKGHSHVYWYRQLPEEGLKFMVYLQKENIIDESGMPKERFSAEFPKEGPSILRIQQVVRGDSAAYFCASSPAQGVNEKLFFGSGTQLSVL.

V gene TRBV2 combines with J gene TRBJ2-3; D is possibly TRBD2 (5 bases). V shed 6 bases and J shed 3 bases, with 7 bases lying between them. The germline CDR1 and CDR2 sequences are SNHLY and FYNNEI. This CDR3 has 12 residues. In DNA, the CDR3 is TGTGCCAGCAGGAGGGTAACAGATACGCAGTATTTT. Translation: CASRRVTDTQYF.

J is TRBJ2-3 and V is TRBV28; TRBD1 matches at 10 bases. J lost 5 bases, V lost 10 bases, and 9 bases had no gene match. This CDR3 comprises 14 residues. The germline CDR1 and CDR2 sequences are MDHEN and SYDVKM. The chain's CDR3 is CATATGGAIDTQYF. In DNA, the CDR3 is TGTGCCACCGCGACAGGGGGCGCGATAGATACGCAGTATTTT.

The chain is built from TRBV30 and TRBJ1-1; 8 bases are a match to TRBD1. The length of the CDR3 is 15 residues. CDR1 and CDR2 from the germline V gene are GTSNPN and SVGIG (reference sequence). The J segment lost 3 bases and the V segment lost 3 bases, leaving 9 bases of the junction unmatched. The CDR3 nucleotides are TGTGCCTGGAGCGGACAGGGTTTTCCGTACACTGAAGCTTTCTTT. As protein: CAWSGQGFPYTEAFF.